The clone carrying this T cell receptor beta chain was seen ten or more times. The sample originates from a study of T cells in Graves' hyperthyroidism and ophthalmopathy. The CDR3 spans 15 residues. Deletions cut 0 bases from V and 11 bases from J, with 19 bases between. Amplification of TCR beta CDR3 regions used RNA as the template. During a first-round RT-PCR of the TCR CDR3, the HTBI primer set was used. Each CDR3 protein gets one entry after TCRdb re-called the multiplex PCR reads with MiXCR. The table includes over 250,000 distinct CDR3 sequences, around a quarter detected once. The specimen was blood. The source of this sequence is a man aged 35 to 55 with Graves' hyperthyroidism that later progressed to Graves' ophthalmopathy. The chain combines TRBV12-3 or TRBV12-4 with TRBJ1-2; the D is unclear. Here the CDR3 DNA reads TGTGCCAGCAGTTTAGCACGTATACTCCGCTATGATTACACCTTC. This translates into CASSLARILRYDYTF.